This TCR beta chain was identified during a study of PD-1 blockade in classical Hodgkin lymphoma. Profiled with immunoSEQ multiplex PCR; TCRdb holds only in-frame clones, not every one. In the table there are over 25,000 clones, roughly 86% of which are singletons. As for this clone: What it binds is unknown.

The germline gives CDR1 LNHDA, CDR2 SQIVND (reference sequence). The CDR3 is made up of 14 amino acids. After removal of 6 bases from V and 5 bases from J, the junction contained 8 bases not matched to a gene. Findings of the study overall: Whatever underlies the repertoire differences (possibly disease activity or prior therapy) remains undefined. Healthy donors were reported to have higher baseline TCR diversity than newly diagnosed patients. Significant TCR diversity gains by C4D1 occurred in CD4+ but not CD8+ cells. Patients were excluded if nivolumab began under 1 year after ASCT (the autologous transplant).

Stated time point: cycle 4 day 1 (C4D1), after five to seven weeks of nivolumab. Brentuximab vedotin exposure varied among the patients, all of whom had relapsed after autologous stem cell transplantation. Magnetic negative selection was used to purify CD4+ T cells from thawed PBMCs. V usage is TRBV19 and J usage is TRBJ1-1, with 8 nucleotides matching TRBD1. The starting material was CD4+ T cells from blood, obtained before the fourth cycle of nivolumab. The receptor was isolated from a human donor with classical Hodgkin lymphoma. As DNA, the CDR3 is TGTGCCAGTAGAGGGTCAGGGGGCAGGACTGAAGCTTTCTTT. Translating gives CASRGSGGRTEAFF.